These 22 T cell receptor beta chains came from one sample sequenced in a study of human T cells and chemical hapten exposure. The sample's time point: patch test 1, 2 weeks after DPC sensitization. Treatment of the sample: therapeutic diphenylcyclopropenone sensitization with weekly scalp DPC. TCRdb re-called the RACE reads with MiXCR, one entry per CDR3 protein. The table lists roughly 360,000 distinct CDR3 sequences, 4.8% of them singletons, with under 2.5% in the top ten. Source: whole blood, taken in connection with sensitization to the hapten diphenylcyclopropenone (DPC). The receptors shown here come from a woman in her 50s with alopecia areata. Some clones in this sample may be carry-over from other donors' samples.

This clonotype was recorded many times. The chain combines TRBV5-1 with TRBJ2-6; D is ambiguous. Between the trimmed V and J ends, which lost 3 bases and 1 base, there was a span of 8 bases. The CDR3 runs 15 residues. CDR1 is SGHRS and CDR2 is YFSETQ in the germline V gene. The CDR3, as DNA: TGCGCCAGCAGCTCAACTTTTTCTGGGGCCAACGTCCTGACTTTC. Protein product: CASSSTFSGANVLTF.

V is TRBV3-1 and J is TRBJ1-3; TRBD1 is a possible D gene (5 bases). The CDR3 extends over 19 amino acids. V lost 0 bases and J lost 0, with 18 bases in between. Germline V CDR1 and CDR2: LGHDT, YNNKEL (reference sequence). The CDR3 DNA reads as TGTGCCAGCAGCCAAGAGTTCCCTTCGACAGCGGGCTCTGGAAACACCATATATTTT. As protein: CASSQEFPSTAGSGNTIYF.

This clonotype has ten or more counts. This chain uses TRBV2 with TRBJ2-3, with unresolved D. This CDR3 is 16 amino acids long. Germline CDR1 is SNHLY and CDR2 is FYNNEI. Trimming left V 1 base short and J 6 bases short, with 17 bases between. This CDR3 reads CASSEDLVVLPDTQYF. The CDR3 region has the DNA TGTGCCAGCAGTGAAGACCTAGTGGTCCTCCCTGATACGCAGTATTTT. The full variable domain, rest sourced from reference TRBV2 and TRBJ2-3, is EPEVTQTPSHQVTQMGQEVILRCVPISNHLYFYWYRQILGQKVEFLVSFYNNEISEKSEIFDDQFSVERPDGSNFTLKIRSTKLEDSAMYFCASSEDLVVLPDTQYFGPGTRLTVL.

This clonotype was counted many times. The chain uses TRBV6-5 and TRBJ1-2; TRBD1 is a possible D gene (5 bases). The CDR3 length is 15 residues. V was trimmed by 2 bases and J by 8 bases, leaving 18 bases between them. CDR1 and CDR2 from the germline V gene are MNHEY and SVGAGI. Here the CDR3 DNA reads TGTGCCAGCAGTTACGGGGGGGGTCGGATGAAAGGCTACACCTTC. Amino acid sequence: CASSYGGGRMKGYTF.

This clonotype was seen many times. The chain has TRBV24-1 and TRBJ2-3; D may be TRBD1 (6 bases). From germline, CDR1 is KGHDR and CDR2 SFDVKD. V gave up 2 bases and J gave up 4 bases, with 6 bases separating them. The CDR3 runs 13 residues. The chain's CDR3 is CATSDSGADTQYF. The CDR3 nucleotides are TGTGCCACCAGTGATTCAGGGGCAGATACGCAGTATTTT.

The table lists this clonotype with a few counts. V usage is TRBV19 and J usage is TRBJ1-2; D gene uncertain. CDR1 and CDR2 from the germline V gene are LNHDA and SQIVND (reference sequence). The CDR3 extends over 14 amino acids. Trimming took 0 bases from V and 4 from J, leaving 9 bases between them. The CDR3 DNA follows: TGTGCCAGTAGTATAGAAAAAGAATTCTATGGCTACACCTTC. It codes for CASSIEKEFYGYTF.

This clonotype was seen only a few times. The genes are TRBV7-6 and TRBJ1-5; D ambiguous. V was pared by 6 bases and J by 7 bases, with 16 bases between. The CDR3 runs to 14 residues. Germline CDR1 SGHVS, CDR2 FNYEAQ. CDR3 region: CASSLAPLGQPQHF. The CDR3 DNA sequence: TGTGCCAGCAGTTTGGCTCCGTTGGGCCAGCCCCAGCATTTT.

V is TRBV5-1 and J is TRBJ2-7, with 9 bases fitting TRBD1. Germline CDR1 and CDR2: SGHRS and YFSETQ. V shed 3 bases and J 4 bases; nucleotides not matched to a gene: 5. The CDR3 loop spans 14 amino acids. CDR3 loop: CASSWTGVWYEQYF. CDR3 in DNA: TGCGCCAGCAGCTGGACAGGGGTGTGGTACGAGCAGTACTTC.

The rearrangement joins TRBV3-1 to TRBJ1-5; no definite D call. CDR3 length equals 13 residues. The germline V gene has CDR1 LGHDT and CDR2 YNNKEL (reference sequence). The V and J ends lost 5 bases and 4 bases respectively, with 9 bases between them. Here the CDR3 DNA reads TGTGCCAGCAGCGTACGGAGGAATCAGCCCCAGCATTTT. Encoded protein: CASSVRRNQPQHF. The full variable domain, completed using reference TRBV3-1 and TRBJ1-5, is DTAVSQTPKYLVTQMGNDKSIKCEQNLGHDTMYWYKQDSKKFLKIMFSYNNKELIINETVPNRFSPKSPDKAHLNLHINSLELGDSAVYFCASSVRRNQPQHFGDGTRLSIL.

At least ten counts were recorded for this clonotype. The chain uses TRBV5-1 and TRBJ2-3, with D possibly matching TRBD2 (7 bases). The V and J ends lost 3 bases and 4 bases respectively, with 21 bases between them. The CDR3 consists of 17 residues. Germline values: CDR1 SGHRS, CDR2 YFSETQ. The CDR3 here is CASSSLVSGGISDTQYF. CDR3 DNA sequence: TGCGCCAGCAGCTCCCTGGTTTCGGGGGGCATCTCAGATACGCAGTATTTT. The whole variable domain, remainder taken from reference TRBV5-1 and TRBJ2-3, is KAGVTQTPRYLIKTRGQQVTLSCSPISGHRSVSWYQQTPGQGLQFLFEYFSETQRNKGNFPGRFSGRQFSNSRSEMNVSTLELGDSALYLCASSSLVSGGISDTQYFGPGTRLTVL.

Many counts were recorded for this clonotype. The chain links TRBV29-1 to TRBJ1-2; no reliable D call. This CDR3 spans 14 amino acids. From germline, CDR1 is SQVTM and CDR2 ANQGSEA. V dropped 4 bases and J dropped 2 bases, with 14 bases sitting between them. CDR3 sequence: CSVVMGPNNYGYTF. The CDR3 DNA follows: TGCAGCGTTGTAATGGGCCCAAACAACTATGGCTACACCTTC. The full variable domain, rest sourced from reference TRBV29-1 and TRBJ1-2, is SAVISQKPSRDICQRGTSLTIQCQVDSQVTMMFWYRQQPGQSLTLIATANQGSEATYESGFVIDKFPISRPNLTFSTLTVSNMSPEDSSIYLCSVVMGPNNYGYTFGSGTRLTVV.

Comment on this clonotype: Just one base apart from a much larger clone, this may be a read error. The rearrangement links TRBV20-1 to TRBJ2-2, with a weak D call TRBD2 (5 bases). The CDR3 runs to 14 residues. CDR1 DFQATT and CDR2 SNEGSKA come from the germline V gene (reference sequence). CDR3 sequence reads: CSAPSRVNTGELIF. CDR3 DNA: TGCAGTGCTCCCTCGCGGGTAAACACCGGGGAGCTGATTTTT.

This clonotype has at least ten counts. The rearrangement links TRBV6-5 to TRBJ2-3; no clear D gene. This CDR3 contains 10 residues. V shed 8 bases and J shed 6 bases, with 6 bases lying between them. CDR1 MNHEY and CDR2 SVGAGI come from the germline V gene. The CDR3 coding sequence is TGTGCCAGCGGAATGGATACGCAGTATTTT. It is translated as CASGMDTQYF.

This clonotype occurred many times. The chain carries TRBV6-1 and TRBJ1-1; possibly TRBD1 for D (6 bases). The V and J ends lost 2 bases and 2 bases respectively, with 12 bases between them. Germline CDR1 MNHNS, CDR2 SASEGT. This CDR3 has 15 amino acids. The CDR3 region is CASSETPDSNTEAFF. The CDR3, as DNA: TGTGCCAGCAGTGAAACCCCGGACAGTAACACTGAAGCTTTCTTT.

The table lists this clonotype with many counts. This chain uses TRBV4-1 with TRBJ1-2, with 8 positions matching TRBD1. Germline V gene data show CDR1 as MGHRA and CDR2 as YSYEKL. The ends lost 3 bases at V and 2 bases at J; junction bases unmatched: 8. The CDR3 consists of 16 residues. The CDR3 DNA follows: TGCGCCAGCAGCCAGCCGTTGGGACAGGTGAACTATGGCTACACCTTC. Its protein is CASSQPLGQVNYGYTF.

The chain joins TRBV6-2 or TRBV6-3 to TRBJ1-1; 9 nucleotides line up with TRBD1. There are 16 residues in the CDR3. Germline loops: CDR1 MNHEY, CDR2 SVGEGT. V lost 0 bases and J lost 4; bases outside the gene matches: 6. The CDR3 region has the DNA TGTGCCAGCAGTTACTCACGGGACAGGGACGTCACTGAAGCTTTCTTT. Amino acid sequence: CASSYSRDRDVTEAFF.

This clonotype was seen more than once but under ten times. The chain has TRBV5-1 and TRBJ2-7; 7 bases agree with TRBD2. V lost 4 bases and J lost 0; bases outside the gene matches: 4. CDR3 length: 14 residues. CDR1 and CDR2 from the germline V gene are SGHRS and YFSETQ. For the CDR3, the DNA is TGCGCCAGCAGCCAGAGCGGGACCTCCTACGAGCAGTACTTC. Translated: CASSQSGTSYEQYF.

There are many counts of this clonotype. The CDR3 DNA is TGTGCCAGCTCACCAAGGGCCCAGGTTGGCAATCAGCCCCAGCATTTT. This codes for CASSPRAQVGNQPQHF. The V call is TRBV18, the J call TRBJ1-5, with D uncertain. Germline CDR1 reads KGHSH; CDR2 reads LQKENI. The CDR3 has 16 residues. Trimming removed 2 bases at V and 2 bases at J, with 13 bases between.

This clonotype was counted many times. The CDR3 DNA reads as TGCAGCGCCGCCGGGGGACAGGGGGCGCGGTACAATGAGCAGTTCTTC. Amino acids: CSAAGGQGARYNEQFF. The chain joins TRBV29-1 to TRBJ2-1, with 12 bases aligning to TRBD1. This CDR3 is 16 amino acids long. Germline values: CDR1 SQVTM, CDR2 ANQGSEA. J was trimmed by 4 bases and V by 7 bases; bases with no gene match: 11.

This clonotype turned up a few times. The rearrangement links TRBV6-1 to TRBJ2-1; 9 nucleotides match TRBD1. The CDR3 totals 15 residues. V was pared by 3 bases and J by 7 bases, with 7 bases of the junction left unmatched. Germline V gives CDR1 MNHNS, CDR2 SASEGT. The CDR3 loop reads CASSEDRGNWNEQFF. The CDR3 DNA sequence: TGTGCCAGCAGTGAGGACAGGGGTAATTGGAATGAGCAGTTCTTC.

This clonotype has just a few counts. CDR3 amino acids: CASSQWTGAWDTIYF. CDR3 nucleotide sequence: TGTGCCAGCAGCCAGTGGACAGGGGCCTGGGACACCATATATTTT. The chain is built from TRBV7-2 and TRBJ1-3; TRBD1 aligns across 9 bases. Germline V gene sequence: CDR1 SGHTA, CDR2 FQGNSA. This CDR3 region has 15 residues. V trimming: 5 bases; J trimming: 8 bases; junction bases outside the gene matches: 10.

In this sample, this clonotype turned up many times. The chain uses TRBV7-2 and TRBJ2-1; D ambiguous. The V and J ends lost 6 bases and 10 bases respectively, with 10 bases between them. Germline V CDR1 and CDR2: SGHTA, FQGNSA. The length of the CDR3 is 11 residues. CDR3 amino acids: CASSPLVEQFF. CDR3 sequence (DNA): TGTGCCAGCAGTCCCTTAGTGGAGCAGTTCTTC.